This is a list of T cell receptor beta chains from one sample in a study of human T cells and chemical hapten exposure. TCRdb re-called the RACE reads through MiXCR, storing one row per CDR3 protein. The repertoire has tens of thousands of distinct CDR3 sequences, 12% of them found once; the top ten carry roughly 2%. Specimen: whole blood, collected in connection with sensitization to the hapten diphenylcyclopropenone (DPC). Receptors were obtained from a middle-aged woman with alopecia areata. Some clones in this sample may be carry-over from other donors' samples. Each CDR3 is given with its conserved first and last residue. D genes are given only for firm matches. The size entry is marked missing in some rows and otherwise reads once, few, many or a size class.

V gene: TRBV4-3
D gene: .
clone size: many
J gene: TRBJ1-6
CDR3 DNA: TGCGCCAGCAGCTTACGGGCAGGGAATTCACCCCTCCACTTT
CDR3 protein: CASSLRAGNSPLHF

V gene: TRBV3-1
D gene: .
clone size: few
J gene: TRBJ2-5
CDR3 DNA: TGTGCCAGCAGCCAAGTTCAGCTGGGGACCCAGTACTTC
CDR3 protein: CASSQVQLGTQYF

V gene: TRBV18
D gene: .
clone size: many
J gene: TRBJ2-5
CDR3 DNA: TGTGCCAGCTCACCCCCCGCGGTACAAGAGACCCAGTACTTC
CDR3 protein: CASSPPAVQETQYF

V gene: TRBV29-1
D gene: TRBD2
clone size: many
J gene: TRBJ2-7
CDR3 DNA: TGCAGCGTTCGGCTAGCGGGAGGGCCGGGCGAGCAGTACTTC
CDR3 protein: CSVRLAGGPGEQYF

V gene: TRBV7-8
D gene: TRBD1
clone size: .
J gene: TRBJ2-1
CDR3 DNA: TGTGCCAGCAGCTTAGGCGGTGGACAGGGGGCCAATGAGCAGTTCTTC
CDR3 protein: CASSLGGGQGANEQFF

V gene: TRBV28
D gene: .
clone size: few
J gene: TRBJ1-2
CDR3 DNA: TGTGCCAGCAGCCTCAGAAACTATGGCTACACCTTC
CDR3 protein: CASSLRNYGYTF

V gene: TRBV7-2
D gene: .
clone size: many
J gene: TRBJ2-5
CDR3 DNA: TGTGCCAGCAGCTCAAGAGGCCCACAAGAGACCCAGTACTTC
CDR3 protein: CASSSRGPQETQYF

V gene: TRBV24-1
D gene: .
clone size: .
J gene: TRBJ1-2
CDR3 DNA: TGTGCCACCGGGCCGGCTGATCGGGACTATGGCTACACCTTC
CDR3 protein: CATGPADRDYGYTF

V gene: TRBV3-1
D gene: .
clone size: few
J gene: TRBJ2-7
CDR3 DNA: TGTGCCAGCAGCCAGCTATCGGGGCTATCCTACGAGCAGTACTTC
CDR3 protein: CASSQLSGLSYEQYF

V gene: TRBV9
D gene: TRBD2
clone size: few
J gene: TRBJ2-7
CDR3 DNA: TGTGCCAGCAGCGCCGGGGGCGCTAGCGGGTACCACGAGCAGTACTTC
CDR3 protein: CASSAGGASGYHEQYF

V gene: TRBV19
D gene: .
clone size: .
J gene: TRBJ1-5
CDR3 DNA: TGTGCCAGTACCTTACAGGGTTGGAGCAATCAGCCCCAGCATTTT
CDR3 protein: CASTLQGWSNQPQHF

V gene: TRBV7-9
D gene: .
clone size: few
J gene: TRBJ1-3
CDR3 DNA: TGTGCCAGCAGCTTAGAGCTATTGGAAAACACCATATATTTT
CDR3 protein: CASSLELLENTIYF

V gene: TRBV3-1
D gene: .
clone size: many
J gene: TRBJ2-1
CDR3 DNA: TGTGCCAGCAGCCACAATATGGGGGGTGAAGGCAATGAGCAGTTCTTC
CDR3 protein: CASSHNMGGEGNEQFF

V gene: TRBV28
D gene: .
clone size: .
J gene: TRBJ1-5
CDR3 DNA: TGTGCCAGCAGTCCCCTCGGGGAAGGCAATCAGCCCCAGCATTTT
CDR3 protein: CASSPLGEGNQPQHF

V gene: TRBV7-2
D gene: .
clone size: many
J gene: TRBJ1-5
CDR3 DNA: TGTGCCAGCAGCTTAAATGCAGGGCCTCAGCCCCAGCATTTT
CDR3 protein: CASSLNAGPQPQHF

V gene: TRBV11-2
D gene: .
clone size: many
J gene: TRBJ2-2
CDR3 DNA: TGTGCCAGCAGCTTAGGACGAGGGTTGCCCGGGGAGCTGTTTTTT
CDR3 protein: CASSLGRGLPGELFF

V gene: TRBV18
D gene: .
clone size: many
J gene: TRBJ2-1
CDR3 DNA: TGTGCCAGCTCACCAATAGGAGCCGGGCTCGATGAGCAGTTCTTC
CDR3 protein: CASSPIGAGLDEQFF

V gene: TRBV29-1
D gene: TRBD2
clone size: many
J gene: TRBJ2-1
CDR3 DNA: TGCAGCGTTGCTATCCTAGCGGGCAATGAGCAGTTCTTC
CDR3 protein: CSVAILAGNEQFF

V gene: TRBV7-8
D gene: .
clone size: few
J gene: TRBJ2-2
CDR3 DNA: TGTGCCAGCAGCTTAGAGGGCAGCCCAACCGGGGAGCTGTTTTTT
CDR3 protein: CASSLEGSPTGELFF

V gene: TRBV10-3
D gene: .
clone size: few
J gene: TRBJ2-7
CDR3 DNA: TGTGCCATATCCGGGACTCAGACCTACGAGCAGTACTTC
CDR3 protein: CAISGTQTYEQYF

V gene: TRBV10-3
D gene: .
clone size: many
J gene: TRBJ2-5
CDR3 DNA: TGTGCCGCGGGGCACCAAGAGACCCAGTACTTC
CDR3 protein: CAAGHQETQYF

V gene: TRBV3-1
D gene: .
clone size: few
J gene: TRBJ1-2
CDR3 DNA: TGTGCCAGCAGCCAAGAGAGGTTTCGCTACACCTTC
CDR3 protein: CASSQERFRYTF

V gene: TRBV20-1
D gene: .
clone size: few
J gene: TRBJ2-1
CDR3 DNA: TGCAGTGCTAGACAGGGTATCTACAATGAGCAGTTCTTC
CDR3 protein: CSARQGIYNEQFF

V gene: TRBV10-3
D gene: .
clone size: .
J gene: TRBJ2-3
CDR3 DNA: TGTGCCATCAGTGAGACGGGGGCAGCAGATACGCAGTATTTT
CDR3 protein: CAISETGAADTQYF

V gene: TRBV6-1
D gene: TRBD2
clone size: few
J gene: TRBJ2-1
CDR3 DNA: TGTGCCAGCAGGGAGGGACTACCTGAGCAGTTCTTC
CDR3 protein: CASREGLPEQFF

V gene: TRBV7-9
D gene: .
clone size: few
J gene: TRBJ2-3
CDR3 DNA: TGTGCCAGCAGCTTCGCGACAACTAGCACAGATACGCAGTATTTT
CDR3 protein: CASSFATTSTDTQYF